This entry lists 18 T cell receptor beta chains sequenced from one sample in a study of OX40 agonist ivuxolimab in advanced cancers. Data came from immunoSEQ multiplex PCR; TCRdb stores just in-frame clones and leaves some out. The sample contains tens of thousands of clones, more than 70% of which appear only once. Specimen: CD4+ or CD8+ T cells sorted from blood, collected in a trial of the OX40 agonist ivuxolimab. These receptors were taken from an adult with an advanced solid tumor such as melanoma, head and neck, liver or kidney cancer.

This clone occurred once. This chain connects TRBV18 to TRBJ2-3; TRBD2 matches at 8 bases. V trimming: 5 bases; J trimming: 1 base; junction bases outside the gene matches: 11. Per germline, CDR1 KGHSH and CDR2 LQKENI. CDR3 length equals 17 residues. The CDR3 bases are TGTGCCAGCTCAATAATTATCGGGACTAGGGGCACAGATACGCAGTATTTT. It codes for CASSIIIGTRGTDTQYF.

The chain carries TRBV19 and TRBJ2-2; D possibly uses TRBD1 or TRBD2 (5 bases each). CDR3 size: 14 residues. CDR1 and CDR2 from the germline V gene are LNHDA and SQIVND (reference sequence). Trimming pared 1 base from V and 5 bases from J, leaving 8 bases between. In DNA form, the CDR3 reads TGTGCCAGTAGTATAGCAGAGGGGACCGGGGAGCTGTTTTTT. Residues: CASSIAEGTGELFF.

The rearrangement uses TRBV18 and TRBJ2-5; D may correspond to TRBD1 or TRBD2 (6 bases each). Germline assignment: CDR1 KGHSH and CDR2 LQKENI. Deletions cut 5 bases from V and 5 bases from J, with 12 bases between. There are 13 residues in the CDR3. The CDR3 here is CASSSRGGETQYF. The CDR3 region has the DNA TGTGCCAGCTCAAGCAGAGGGGGGGAGACCCAGTACTTC.

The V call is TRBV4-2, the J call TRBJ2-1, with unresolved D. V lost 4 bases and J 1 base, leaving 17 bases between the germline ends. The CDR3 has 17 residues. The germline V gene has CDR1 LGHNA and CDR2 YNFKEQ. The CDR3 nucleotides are TGTGCCAGCAGCCGTAGAACATCGGACCAATCCTACAATGAGCAGTTCTTC. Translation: CASSRRTSDQSYNEQFF.

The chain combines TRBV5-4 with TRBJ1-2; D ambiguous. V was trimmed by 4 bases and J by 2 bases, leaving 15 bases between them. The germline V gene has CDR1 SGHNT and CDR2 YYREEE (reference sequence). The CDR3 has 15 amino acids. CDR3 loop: CASSQAPTENYGYTF. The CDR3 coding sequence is TGTGCCAGCAGCCAAGCTCCTACGGAGAACTATGGCTACACCTTC.

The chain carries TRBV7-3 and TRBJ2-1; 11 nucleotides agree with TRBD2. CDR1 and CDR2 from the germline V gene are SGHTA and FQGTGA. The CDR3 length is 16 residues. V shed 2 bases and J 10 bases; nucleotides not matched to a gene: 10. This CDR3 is CASSLVGLAGGSEQFF. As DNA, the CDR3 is TGTGCCAGCAGCTTAGTAGGGCTAGCGGGAGGTTCCGAGCAGTTCTTC. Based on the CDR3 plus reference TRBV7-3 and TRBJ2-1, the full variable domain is GAGVSQTPSNKVTEKGKYVELRCDPISGHTALYWYRQSLGQGPEFLIYFQGTGAADDSGLPNDRFFAVRPEGSVSTLKIQRTERGDSAVYLCASSLVGLAGGSEQFFGPGTRLTVL.

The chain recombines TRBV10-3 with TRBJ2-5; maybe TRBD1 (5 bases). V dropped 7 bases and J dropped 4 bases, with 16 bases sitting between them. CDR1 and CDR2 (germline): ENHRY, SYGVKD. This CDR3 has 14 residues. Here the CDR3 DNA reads TGTGCCATCAAGTGGACCTTAGGGGCAGAGACCCAGTACTTC. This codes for CAIKWTLGAETQYF.

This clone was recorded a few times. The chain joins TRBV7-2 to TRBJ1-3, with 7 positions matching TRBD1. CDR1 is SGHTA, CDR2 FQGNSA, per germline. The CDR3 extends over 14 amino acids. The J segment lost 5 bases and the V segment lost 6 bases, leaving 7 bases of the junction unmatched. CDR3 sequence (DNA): TGTGCCAGCAGTCAGGGGGACAGCAGAAACACCATATATTTT. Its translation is CASSQGDSRNTIYF.

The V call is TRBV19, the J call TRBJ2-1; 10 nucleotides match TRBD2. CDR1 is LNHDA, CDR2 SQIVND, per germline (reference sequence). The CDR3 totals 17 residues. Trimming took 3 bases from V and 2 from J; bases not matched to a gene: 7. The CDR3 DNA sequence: TGTGCCAGTAGTATTGGGCTAGCGGGAGTACCCTACAATGAGCAGTTCTTC. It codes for CASSIGLAGVPYNEQFF. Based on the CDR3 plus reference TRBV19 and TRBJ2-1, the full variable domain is DGGITQSPKYLFRKEGQNVTLSCEQNLNHDAMYWYRQDPGQGLRLIYYSQIVNDFQKGDIAEGYSVSREKKESFPLTVTSAQKNPTAFYLCASSIGLAGVPYNEQFFGPGTRLTVL.

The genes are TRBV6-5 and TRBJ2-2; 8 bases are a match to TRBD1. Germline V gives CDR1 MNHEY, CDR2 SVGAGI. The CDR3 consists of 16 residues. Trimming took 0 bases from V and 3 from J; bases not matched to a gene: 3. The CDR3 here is CASSYSQGAHTGELFF. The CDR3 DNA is TGTGCCAGCAGTTACTCCCAGGGGGCCCACACCGGGGAGCTGTTTTTT.

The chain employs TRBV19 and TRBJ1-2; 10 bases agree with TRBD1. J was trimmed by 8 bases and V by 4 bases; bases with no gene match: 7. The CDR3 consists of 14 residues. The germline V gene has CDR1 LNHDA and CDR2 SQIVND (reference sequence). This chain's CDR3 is CASSTQTGGEGYTF. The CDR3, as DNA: TGTGCCAGTAGTACACAGACAGGGGGCGAGGGCTACACCTTC.

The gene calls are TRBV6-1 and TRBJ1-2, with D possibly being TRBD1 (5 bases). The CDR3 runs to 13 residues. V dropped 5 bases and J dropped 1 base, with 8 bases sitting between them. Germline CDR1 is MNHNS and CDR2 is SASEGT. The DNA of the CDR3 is TGTGCCAGCAGTCGACAGAGTAACTATGGCTACACCTTC. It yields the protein CASSRQSNYGYTF.

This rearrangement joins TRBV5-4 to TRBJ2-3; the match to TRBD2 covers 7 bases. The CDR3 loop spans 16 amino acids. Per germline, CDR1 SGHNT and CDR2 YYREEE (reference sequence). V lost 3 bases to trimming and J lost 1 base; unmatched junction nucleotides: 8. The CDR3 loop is CASSSNLAERTDTQYF. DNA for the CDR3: TGTGCCAGCAGCTCAAATCTAGCGGAACGCACAGATACGCAGTATTTT.

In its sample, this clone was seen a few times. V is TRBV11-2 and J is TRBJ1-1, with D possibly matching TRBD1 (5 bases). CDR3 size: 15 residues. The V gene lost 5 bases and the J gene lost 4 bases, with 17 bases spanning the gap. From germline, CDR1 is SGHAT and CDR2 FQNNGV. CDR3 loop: CASSPGSGTATEAFF. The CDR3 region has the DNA TGTGCCAGCAGCCCGGGGTCAGGGACCGCCACTGAAGCTTTCTTT.

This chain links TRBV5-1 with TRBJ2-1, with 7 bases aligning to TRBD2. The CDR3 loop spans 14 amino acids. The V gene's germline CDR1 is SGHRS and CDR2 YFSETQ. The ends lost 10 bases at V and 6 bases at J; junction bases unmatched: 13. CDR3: CAASTGTTFNEQFF. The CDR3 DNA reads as TGCGCCGCATCCACCGGGACTACTTTCAATGAGCAGTTCTTC.

The CDR3 region has the DNA TGTGCCACCAGCAGAGGACTAGCGGTCCTCGACGAGCAGTACTTC. Its translation is CATSRGLAVLDEQYF. The chain combines TRBV15 with TRBJ2-7, with TRBD2 identical over 9 bases. The germline CDR1 and CDR2 sequences are LNHNV and YYDKDF (reference sequence). The V gene end was trimmed by 1 base and the J gene end by 5 bases; junction bases not matched to a gene: 6. CDR3 length: 15 residues.

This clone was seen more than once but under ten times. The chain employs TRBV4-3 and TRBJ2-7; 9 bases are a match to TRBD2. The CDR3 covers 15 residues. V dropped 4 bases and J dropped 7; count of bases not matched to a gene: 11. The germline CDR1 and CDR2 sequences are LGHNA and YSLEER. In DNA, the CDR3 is TGCGCCAGCAGCCCCCTAGCGGGACATCCAGGGGAGCAGTACTTC. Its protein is CASSPLAGHPGEQYF.

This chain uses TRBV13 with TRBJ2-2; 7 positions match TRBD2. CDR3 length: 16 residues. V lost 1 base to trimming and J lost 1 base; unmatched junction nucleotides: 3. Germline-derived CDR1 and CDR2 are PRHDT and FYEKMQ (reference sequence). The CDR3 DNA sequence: TGTGCCAGCAGCTTAGAGGCGGGAGTGAACACCGGGGAGCTGTTTTTT. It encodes CASSLEAGVNTGELFF.